A single T cell receptor (beta chain) is shown here with its context. The sample belongs to a study of blood T cell repertoires in COVID-19. Across the whole study: Researchers got acute and convalescent COVID-19 samples from the United States, Italy and Spain.

Profiling relied on immunoSEQ multiplex PCR, and the TCRdb table lists in-frame clones only, not all of them. The data contain more than 100,000 clones, 75% to 90% of them singletons. This receptor was taken from a human donor in a cohort sampled during active or convalescent COVID-19. Sequencing was carried out using peripheral blood.

The CDR3 region has the DNA TGCGCCAGCAGTCCCCATCGCCCGAGGGAACCGCCCCAGCATTTT. This encodes CASSPHRPREPPQHF. V usage is TRBV23-1 and J usage is TRBJ1-5; no clear D gene. TRBV23-1 is annotated as an ORF whose role is uncertain. This CDR3 is built from 15 residues. V shed 4 bases and J shed 9 bases, with 19 bases lying between them.